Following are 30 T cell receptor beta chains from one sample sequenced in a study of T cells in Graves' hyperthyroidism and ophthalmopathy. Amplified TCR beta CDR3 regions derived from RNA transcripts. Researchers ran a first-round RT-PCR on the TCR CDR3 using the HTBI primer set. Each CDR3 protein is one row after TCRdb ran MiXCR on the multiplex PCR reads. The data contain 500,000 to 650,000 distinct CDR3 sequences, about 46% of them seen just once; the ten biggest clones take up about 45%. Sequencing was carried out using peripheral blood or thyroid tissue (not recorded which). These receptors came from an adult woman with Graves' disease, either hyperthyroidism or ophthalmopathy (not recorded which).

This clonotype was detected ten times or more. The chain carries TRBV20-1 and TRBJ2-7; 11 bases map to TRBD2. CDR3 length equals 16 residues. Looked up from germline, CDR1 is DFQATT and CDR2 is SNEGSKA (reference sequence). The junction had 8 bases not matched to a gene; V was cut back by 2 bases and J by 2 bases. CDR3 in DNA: TGCAGTGCTAGAAGTAGCGGGAGGGCCCTTCCCTACGAGCAGTACTTC. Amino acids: CSARSSGRALPYEQYF.

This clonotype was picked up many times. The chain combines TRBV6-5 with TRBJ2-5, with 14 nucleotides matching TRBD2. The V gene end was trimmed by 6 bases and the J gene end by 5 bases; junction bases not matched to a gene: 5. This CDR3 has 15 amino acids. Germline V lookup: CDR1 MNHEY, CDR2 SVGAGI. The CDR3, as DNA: TGTGCCAGCAGCCAGACTAGCGGGAGGGGGGAGACCCAGTACTTC. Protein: CASSQTSGRGETQYF.

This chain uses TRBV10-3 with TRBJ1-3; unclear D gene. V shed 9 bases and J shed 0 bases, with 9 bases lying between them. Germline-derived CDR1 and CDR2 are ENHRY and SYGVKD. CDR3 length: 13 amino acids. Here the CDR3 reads CAIRDFSGNTIYF. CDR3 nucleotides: TGTGCCATTAGGGATTTCTCTGGAAACACCATATATTTT.

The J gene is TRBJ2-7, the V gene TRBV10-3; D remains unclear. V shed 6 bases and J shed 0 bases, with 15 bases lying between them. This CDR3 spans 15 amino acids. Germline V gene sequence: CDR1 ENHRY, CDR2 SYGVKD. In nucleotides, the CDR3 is TGTGCCATCAGAGGCTCCGGCCGTACCTCCTACGAGCAGTACTTC. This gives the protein CAIRGSGRTSYEQYF.

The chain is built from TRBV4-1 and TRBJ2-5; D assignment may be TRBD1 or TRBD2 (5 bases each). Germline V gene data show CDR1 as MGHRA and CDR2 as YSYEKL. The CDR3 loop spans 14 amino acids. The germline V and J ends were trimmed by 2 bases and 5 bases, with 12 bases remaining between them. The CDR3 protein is CASSQWGQRETQYF. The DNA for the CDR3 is TGCGCCAGCAGCCAATGGGGCCAGCGGGAGACCCAGTACTTC.

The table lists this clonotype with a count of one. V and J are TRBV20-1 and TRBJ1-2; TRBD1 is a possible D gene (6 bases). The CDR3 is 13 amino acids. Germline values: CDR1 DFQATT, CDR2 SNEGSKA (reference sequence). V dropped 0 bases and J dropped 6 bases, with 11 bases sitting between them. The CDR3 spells CSAREGHRDGYTF. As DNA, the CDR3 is TGCAGTGCTAGAGAGGGACATAGAGATGGCTACACCTTC.

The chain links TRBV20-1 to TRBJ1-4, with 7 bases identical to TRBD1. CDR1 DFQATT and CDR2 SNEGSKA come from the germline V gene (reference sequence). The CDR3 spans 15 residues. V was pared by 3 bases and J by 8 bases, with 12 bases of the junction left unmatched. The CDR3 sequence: CSASIGNRGGEKLFF. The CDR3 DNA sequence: TGCAGTGCTAGCATAGGCAACAGGGGAGGAGAAAAACTGTTTTTT.

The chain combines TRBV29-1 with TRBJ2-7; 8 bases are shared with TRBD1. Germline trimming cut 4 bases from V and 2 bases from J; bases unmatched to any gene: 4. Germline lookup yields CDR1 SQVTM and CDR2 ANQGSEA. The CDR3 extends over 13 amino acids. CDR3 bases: TGCAGCGTTGTCCAACAGGGGGCCTACGAGCAGTACTTC. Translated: CSVVQQGAYEQYF.

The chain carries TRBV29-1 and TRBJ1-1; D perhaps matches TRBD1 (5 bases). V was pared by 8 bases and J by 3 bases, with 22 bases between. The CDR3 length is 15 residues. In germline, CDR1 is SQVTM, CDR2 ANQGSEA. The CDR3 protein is CSPGGDGGRDTEAFF. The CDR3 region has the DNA TGCAGCCCTGGGGGGGACGGTGGGAGGGACACTGAAGCTTTCTTT.

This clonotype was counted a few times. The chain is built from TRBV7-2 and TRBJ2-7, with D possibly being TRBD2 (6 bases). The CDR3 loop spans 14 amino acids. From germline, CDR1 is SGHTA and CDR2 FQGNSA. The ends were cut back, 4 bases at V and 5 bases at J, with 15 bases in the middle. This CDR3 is CASSSDYARNEQYF. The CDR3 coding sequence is TGTGCCAGCAGCTCGGACTACGCTCGGAACGAGCAGTACTTC.

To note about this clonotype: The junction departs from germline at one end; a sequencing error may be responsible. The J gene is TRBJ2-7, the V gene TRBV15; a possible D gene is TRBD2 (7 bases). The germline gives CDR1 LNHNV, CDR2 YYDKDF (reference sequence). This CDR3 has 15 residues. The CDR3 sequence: CAASSHGGGPYEQYF. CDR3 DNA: TGTGCCGCCAGCAGCCACGGCGGGGGCCCCTACGAGCAGTACTTC.

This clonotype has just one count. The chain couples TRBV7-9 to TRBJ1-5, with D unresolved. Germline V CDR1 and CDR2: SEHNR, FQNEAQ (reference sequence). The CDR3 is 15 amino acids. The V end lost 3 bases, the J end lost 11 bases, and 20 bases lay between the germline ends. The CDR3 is CASSLTSGRAETQHF. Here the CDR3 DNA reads TGTGCCAGCAGCTTGACTAGCGGGAGGGCAGAGACCCAGCATTTT.

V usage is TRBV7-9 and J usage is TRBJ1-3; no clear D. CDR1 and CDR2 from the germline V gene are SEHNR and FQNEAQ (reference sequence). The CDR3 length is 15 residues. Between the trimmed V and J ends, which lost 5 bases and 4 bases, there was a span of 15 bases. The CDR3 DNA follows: TGTGCCAGCAGCCAAGATCTTACTAGCGGAAACACCATATATTTT. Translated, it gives CASSQDLTSGNTIYF.

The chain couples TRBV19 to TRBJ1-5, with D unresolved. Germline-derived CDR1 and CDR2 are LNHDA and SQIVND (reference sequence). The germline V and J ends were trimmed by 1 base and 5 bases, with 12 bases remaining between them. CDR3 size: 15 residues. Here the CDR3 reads CASSIVSDLDQPQHF. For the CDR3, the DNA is TGTGCCAGTAGTATAGTTTCGGACCTCGATCAGCCCCAGCATTTT.

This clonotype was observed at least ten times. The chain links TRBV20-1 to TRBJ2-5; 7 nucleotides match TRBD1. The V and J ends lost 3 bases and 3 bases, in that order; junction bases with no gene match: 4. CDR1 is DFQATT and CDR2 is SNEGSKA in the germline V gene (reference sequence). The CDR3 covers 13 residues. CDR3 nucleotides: TGCAGTGCTAGGGGGGACAGCAAAGAGACCCAGTACTTC. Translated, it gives CSARGDSKETQYF.

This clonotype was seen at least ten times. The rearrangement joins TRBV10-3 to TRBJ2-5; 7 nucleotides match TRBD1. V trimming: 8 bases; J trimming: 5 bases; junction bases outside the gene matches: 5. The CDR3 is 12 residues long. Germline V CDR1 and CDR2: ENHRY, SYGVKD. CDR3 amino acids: CAIGGQRETQYF. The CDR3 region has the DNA TGTGCCATCGGGGGACAGCGGGAGACCCAGTACTTC.

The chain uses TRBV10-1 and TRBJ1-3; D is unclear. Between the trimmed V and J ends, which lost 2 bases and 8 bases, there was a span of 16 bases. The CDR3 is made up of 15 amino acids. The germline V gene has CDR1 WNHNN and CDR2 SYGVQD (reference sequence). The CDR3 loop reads CASSENQNYGYTIYF. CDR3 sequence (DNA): TGCGCCAGCAGTGAGAACCAGAACTATGGCTACACCATATATTTT.

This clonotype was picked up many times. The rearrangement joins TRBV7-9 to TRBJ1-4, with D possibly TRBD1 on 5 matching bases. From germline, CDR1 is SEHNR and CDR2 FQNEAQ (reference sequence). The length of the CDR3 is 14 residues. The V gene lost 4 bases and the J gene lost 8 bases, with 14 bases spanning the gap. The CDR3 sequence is CASSYSQGEEKLFF. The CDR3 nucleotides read TGTGCCAGCAGCTATTCCCAAGGGGAGGAAAAACTGTTTTTT.

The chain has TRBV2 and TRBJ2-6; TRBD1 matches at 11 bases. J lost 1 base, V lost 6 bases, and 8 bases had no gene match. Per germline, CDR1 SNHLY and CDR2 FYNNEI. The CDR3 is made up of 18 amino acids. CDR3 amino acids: CASSEWDRGLSGANVLTF. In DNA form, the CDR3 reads TGTGCCAGCAGCGAATGGGACAGGGGGTTGTCTGGGGCCAACGTCCTGACTTTC.

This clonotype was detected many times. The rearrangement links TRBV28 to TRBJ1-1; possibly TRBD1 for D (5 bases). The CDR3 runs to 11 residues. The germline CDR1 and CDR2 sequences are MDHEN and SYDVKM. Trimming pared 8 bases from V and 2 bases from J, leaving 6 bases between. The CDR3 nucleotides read TGTGCCAGCGGGGCAAACACTGAAGCTTTCTTT. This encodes CASGANTEAFF.

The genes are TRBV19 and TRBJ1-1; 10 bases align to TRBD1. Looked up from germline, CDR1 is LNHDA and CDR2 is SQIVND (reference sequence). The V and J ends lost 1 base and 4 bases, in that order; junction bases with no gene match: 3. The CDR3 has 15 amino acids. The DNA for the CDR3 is TGTGCCAGTAGTATAGGGACAGGGGGTATCACTGAAGCTTTCTTT. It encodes CASSIGTGGITEAFF.

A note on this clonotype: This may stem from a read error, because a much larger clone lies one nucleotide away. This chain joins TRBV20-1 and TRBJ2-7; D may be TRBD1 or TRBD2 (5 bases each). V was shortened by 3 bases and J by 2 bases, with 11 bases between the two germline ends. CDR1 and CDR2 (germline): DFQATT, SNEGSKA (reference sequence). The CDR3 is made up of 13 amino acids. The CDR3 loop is CSASTGRPYEQYF. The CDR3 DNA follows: TGCAGTGCTAGTACGGGACGGCCCTACGAGCAGTACTTC.

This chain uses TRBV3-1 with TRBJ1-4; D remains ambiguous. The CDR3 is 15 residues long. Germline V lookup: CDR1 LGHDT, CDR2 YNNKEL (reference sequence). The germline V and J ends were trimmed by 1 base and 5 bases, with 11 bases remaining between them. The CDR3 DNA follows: TGTGCCAGCAGCCAAGGGATTGACGGGAATGAAAAACTGTTTTTT. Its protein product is CASSQGIDGNEKLFF.

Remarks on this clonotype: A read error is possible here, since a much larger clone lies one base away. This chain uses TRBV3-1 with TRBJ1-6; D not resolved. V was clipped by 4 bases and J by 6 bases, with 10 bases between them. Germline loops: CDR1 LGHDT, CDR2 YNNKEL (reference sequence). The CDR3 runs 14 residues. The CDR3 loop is CASSPDFGNSPLHF. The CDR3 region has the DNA TGTGCCAGCAGCCCAGATTTCGGTAATTCACCCCTCCACTTT.

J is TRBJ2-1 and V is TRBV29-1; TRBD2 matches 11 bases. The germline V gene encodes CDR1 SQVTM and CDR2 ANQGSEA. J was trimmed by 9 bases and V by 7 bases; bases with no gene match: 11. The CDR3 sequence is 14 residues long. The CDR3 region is CSDSLAGGGGEQFF. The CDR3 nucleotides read TGCAGCGACAGCTTAGCGGGAGGGGGTGGTGAGCAGTTCTTC.

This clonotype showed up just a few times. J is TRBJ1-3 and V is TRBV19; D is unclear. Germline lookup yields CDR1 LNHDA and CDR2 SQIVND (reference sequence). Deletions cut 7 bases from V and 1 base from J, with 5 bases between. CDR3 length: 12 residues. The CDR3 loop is CASTLSGNTIYF. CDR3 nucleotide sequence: TGTGCCAGTACCCTGTCTGGAAACACCATATATTTT.

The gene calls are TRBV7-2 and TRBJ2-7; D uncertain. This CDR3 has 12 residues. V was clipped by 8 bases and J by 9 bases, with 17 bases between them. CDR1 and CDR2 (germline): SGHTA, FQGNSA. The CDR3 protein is CASSSDTLRQYF. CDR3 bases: TGTGCCAGCTCCTCAGATACCCTACGGCAGTACTTC.

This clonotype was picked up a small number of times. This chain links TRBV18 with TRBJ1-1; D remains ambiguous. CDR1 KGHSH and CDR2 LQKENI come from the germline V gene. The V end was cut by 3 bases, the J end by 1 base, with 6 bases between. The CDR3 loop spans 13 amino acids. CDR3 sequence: CASSPKPNTEAFF. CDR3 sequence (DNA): TGTGCCAGCTCACCCAAACCGAACACTGAAGCTTTCTTT. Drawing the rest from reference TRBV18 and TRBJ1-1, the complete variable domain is NAGVMQNPRHLVRRRGQEARLRCSPMKGHSHVYWYRQLPEEGLKFMVYLQKENIIDESGMPKERFSAEFPKEGPSILRIQQVVRGDSAAYFCASSPKPNTEAFFGQGTRLTVV.

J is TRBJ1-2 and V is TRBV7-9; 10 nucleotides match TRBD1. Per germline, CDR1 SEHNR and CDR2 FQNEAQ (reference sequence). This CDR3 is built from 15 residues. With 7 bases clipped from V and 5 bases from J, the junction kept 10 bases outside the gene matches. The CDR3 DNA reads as TGTGCCAGCACCCCGACAGGGGGCGCAGGGTATGGCTACACCTTC. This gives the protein CASTPTGGAGYGYTF. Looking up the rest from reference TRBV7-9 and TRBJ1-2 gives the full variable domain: DTGVSQNPRHKITKRGQNVTFRCDPISEHNRLYWYRQTLGQGPEFLTYFQNEAQLEKSRLLSDRFSAERPKGSFSTLEIQRTEQGDSAMYLCASTPTGGAGYGYTFGSGTRLTVV.

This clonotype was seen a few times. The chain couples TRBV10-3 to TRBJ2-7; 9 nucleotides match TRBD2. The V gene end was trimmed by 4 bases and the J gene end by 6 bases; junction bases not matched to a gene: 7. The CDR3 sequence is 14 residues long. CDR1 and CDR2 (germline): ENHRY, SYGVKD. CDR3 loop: CAISAAGGGREQYF. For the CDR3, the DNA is TGTGCCATCAGTGCGGCGGGAGGGGGTCGCGAGCAGTACTTC.